This passage covers 20 T cell receptor beta chains from one sample sequenced in a study of T cell responses to AZD1222 COVID-19 vaccine. Here immunoSEQ multiplex PCR was the method, and the copy in TCRdb shows in-frame clones only, minus some. The table lists about 150,000 clones, approximately 85% of them singletons. The sample was peripheral blood, taken on day 0 of AZD1222 vaccination. The receptor set was obtained from an adult in good health.

This chain connects TRBV3-1 (or the pseudogene TRBV3-2) to TRBJ1-1; no reliable D call. Germline CDR1 is LGHDT and CDR2 is YNNKEL (reference sequence). V shed 1 base and J shed 1 base, with 4 bases lying between them. The CDR3 is 13 residues long. CDR3 sequence: CASSQVRNTEAFF. In DNA form, the CDR3 reads TGTGCCAGCAGCCAAGTCAGGAACACTGAAGCTTTCTTT.

The rearrangement uses TRBV7-2 and TRBJ1-6; 9 nucleotides align to TRBD1. Looked up from germline, CDR1 is SGHTA and CDR2 is FQGNSA. Losses at the gene ends were 5 bases for V and 10 bases for J; bases not matched to a gene: 9. This CDR3 comprises 15 residues. The chain's CDR3 is CASSTLAGTGSPLHF. In nucleotides, the CDR3 is TGTGCCAGCAGCACGTTGGCAGGGACAGGGTCACCCCTCCACTTT.

J is TRBJ2-5 and V is TRBV2; TRBD2 agrees at 7 bases. The CDR3 length is 15 residues. CDR1 and CDR2 from the germline V gene are SNHLY and FYNNEI. Trimming cost V 6 bases and J 2 bases; bases outside gene matches: 9. The CDR3 loop is CASRAEPSGQETQYF. The CDR3 DNA is TGTGCCAGCAGAGCAGAGCCTAGCGGACAAGAGACCCAGTACTTC.

The V and J genes are TRBV14 and TRBJ1-4, with D possibly TRBD1 on 6 matching bases. Germline V gene lookup returns CDR1 SGHDN and CDR2 FVKESK. Trimming took 4 bases from V and 8 from J, leaving 17 bases between them. The CDR3 sequence is 15 residues long. The CDR3 region is CASSPRVQGGEKLFF. The CDR3 nucleotides read TGTGCCAGCAGCCCGCGAGTACAGGGTGGGGAAAAACTGTTTTTT.

The V gene is TRBV18, the J gene TRBJ1-1; D is unresolved. Trimming stripped 6 bases from V and 1 base from J, with 9 bases between. The CDR3 contains 13 residues. Germline lookup yields CDR1 KGHSH and CDR2 LQKENI. The CDR3 loop reads CASSPGGNTEAFF. The DNA for the CDR3 is TGTGCCAGCTCTCCCGGCGGGAACACTGAAGCTTTCTTT.

V usage is TRBV7-9 and J usage is TRBJ1-5; 8 nucleotides line up with TRBD1. After removal of 5 bases from V and 7 bases from J, the junction contained 7 bases not matched to a gene. This CDR3 has 14 amino acids. The germline gives CDR1 SEHNR, CDR2 FQNEAQ (reference sequence). The CDR3 sequence is CASSQTGVEQPQHF. The CDR3 DNA follows: TGTGCCAGCAGCCAGACAGGGGTGGAACAGCCCCAGCATTTT.

The chain carries TRBV3-1 (or the pseudogene TRBV3-2) and TRBJ1-2; D call uncertain. Germline V lookup: CDR1 LGHDT, CDR2 YNNKEL (reference sequence). V lost 0 bases, J lost 8 bases, and 7 bases lay in between. The length of the CDR3 is 12 residues. DNA for the CDR3: TGTGCCAGCAGCCAAGAAAGGGCGGGCTACACCTTC. Protein product: CASSQERAGYTF.

DNA for the CDR3: TGTGCCAGCCATATGGCCGGGGATTCACCCCTCCACTTT. It translates to CASHMAGDSPLHF. The V call is TRBV25-1, the J call TRBJ1-6; D gene ambiguous. V lost 8 bases, J lost 8 bases, and 13 bases lay in between. This CDR3 has 13 amino acids. Germline loops: CDR1 MGHDK, CDR2 SYGVNS. Based on the CDR3 plus reference TRBV25-1 and TRBJ1-6, the full variable domain is EADIYQTPRYLVIGTGKKITLECSQTMGHDKMYWYQQDPGMELHLIHYSYGVNSTEKGDLSSESTVSRIRTEHFPLTLESARPSHTSQYLCASHMAGDSPLHFGNGTRLTVT.

The chain is built from TRBV6-5 and TRBJ1-6; 10 bases agree with TRBD1. The CDR3 is 13 residues long. The germline V gene has CDR1 MNHEY and CDR2 SVGAGI. V shed 6 bases, J shed 10 bases, and the junction held 3 bases outside the gene matches. CDR3 residues: CASRGTGESPLHF. The CDR3 region has the DNA TGTGCCAGCAGGGGGACAGGGGAGTCACCCCTCCACTTT.

This chain links TRBV30 with TRBJ2-7; D is uncertain. Trimming shortened V by 8 bases and J by 3 bases, and 8 bases separated the two germline ends. The CDR3 runs 10 residues. CDR1 is GTSNPN, CDR2 SVGIG, per germline (reference sequence). This chain's CDR3 is CAPRRYEQYF. The CDR3 coding sequence is TGTGCCCCCCGGCGCTACGAGCAGTACTTC.

The chain uses TRBV7-9 and TRBJ2-7; 9 positions match TRBD2. The CDR3 sequence is 17 residues long. Trimming cost V 1 base and J 6 bases; bases outside gene matches: 13. Germline loops: CDR1 SEHNR, CDR2 FQNEAQ (reference sequence). In nucleotides, the CDR3 is TGTGCCAGCAGCTTAGTGGGGCCTGCGGGAGGGCCCCTCGAGCAGTACTTC. Its protein is CASSLVGPAGGPLEQYF. The full variable domain, with the rest looked up from reference TRBV7-9 and TRBJ2-7, is DTGVSQNPRHKITKRGQNVTFRCDPISEHNRLYWYRQTLGQGPEFLTYFQNEAQLEKSRLLSDRFSAERPKGSFSTLEIQRTEQGDSAMYLCASSLVGPAGGPLEQYFGPGTRLTVT.

The chain combines TRBV5-1 with TRBJ1-1, with D maybe TRBD1 (5 bases). There are 13 residues in the CDR3. Germline CDR1 SGHRS, CDR2 YFSETQ. V lost 6 bases and J lost 3, with 12 bases in between. The chain's CDR3 is CASKPLGDTEAFF. The CDR3 DNA reads TGCGCCAGCAAGCCTTTAGGGGACACTGAAGCTTTCTTT.

CDR3 DNA sequence: TGTGCCAGTAGCAGAAGTATGAACACTGAAGCTTTCTTT. Translating it yields CASSRSMNTEAFF. The V gene is TRBV19, the J gene TRBJ1-1, with D unclear. V dropped 6 bases and J dropped 0 bases, with 8 bases sitting between them. Germline CDR1 reads LNHDA; CDR2 reads SQIVND (reference sequence). This CDR3 has 13 amino acids. Based on the CDR3 plus reference TRBV19 and TRBJ1-1, the full variable domain is DGGITQSPKYLFRKEGQNVTLSCEQNLNHDAMYWYRQDPGQGLRLIYYSQIVNDFQKGDIAEGYSVSREKKESFPLTVTSAQKNPTAFYLCASSRSMNTEAFFGQGTRLTVV.

This sequence joins TRBV2 and TRBJ1-3, with D maybe TRBD1 (6 bases). V was clipped by 5 bases and J by 4 bases, with 9 bases between them. The CDR3 has 13 amino acids. The germline V gene encodes CDR1 SNHLY and CDR2 FYNNEI. CDR3 loop: CASSTDRGNTIYF. The CDR3 nucleotides read TGTGCCAGCAGTACTGACAGGGGAAACACCATATATTTT.

This sequence joins TRBV3-1 (or the pseudogene TRBV3-2) and TRBJ1-6, with 8 bases aligning to TRBD1. This CDR3 spans 15 amino acids. Germline values: CDR1 LGHDT, CDR2 YNNKEL (reference sequence). J lost 7 bases, V lost 1 base, and 3 bases had no gene match. Written as DNA, the CDR3 is TGTGCCAGCAGCCAAGTCGACAGGGGAAATTCACCCCTCCACTTT. It translates to CASSQVDRGNSPLHF.

This sequence joins TRBV15 and TRBJ1-2, with 7 positions matching TRBD1. After removal of 3 bases from V and 5 bases from J, the junction contained 0 bases not matched to a gene. The CDR3 sequence is 12 residues long. Per germline, CDR1 LNHNV and CDR2 YYDKDF (reference sequence). CDR3 DNA: TGTGCCACCAGCAGGACAGGGTATGGCTACACCTTC. This sequence encodes CATSRTGYGYTF.

The chain couples TRBV2 to TRBJ1-4; D is undetermined. Trimming took off 4 bases at V and 5 bases at J, with 14 bases between the two ends. The V gene's germline CDR1 is SNHLY and CDR2 FYNNEI. The CDR3 is made up of 15 amino acids. As DNA, the CDR3 is TGTGCCAGCAGTGTGGGCGGAGTATCGAATGAAAAACTGTTTTTT. This gives the protein CASSVGGVSNEKLFF. Full variable domain (outside the CDR3, taken from reference TRBV2 and TRBJ1-4): EPEVTQTPSHQVTQMGQEVILRCVPISNHLYFYWYRQILGQKVEFLVSFYNNEISEKSEIFDDQFSVERPDGSNFTLKIRSTKLEDSAMYFCASSVGGVSNEKLFFGSGTQLSVL.

The CDR3 DNA sequence: TGTGCCAGCACCCTGGGCAACGAGCAGTACTTC. Protein product: CASTLGNEQYF. V usage is TRBV27 and J usage is TRBJ2-7; D is ambiguous. Trimming stripped 7 bases from V and 5 bases from J, with 9 bases between. The germline CDR1 and CDR2 sequences are MNHEY and SMNVEV (reference sequence). The CDR3 has 11 residues.

This rearrangement joins TRBV27 to TRBJ1-1; TRBD1 agrees at 8 bases. V lost 7 bases and J lost 8; bases outside the gene matches: 6. This CDR3 comprises 12 residues. CDR1 MNHEY and CDR2 SMNVEV come from the germline V gene (reference sequence). CDR3 DNA sequence: TGTGCCAGCAAAGCACAGGGGGTAGAAGCTTTCTTT. The encoded protein is CASKAQGVEAFF.

The chain uses TRBV6-5 and TRBJ1-2, with TRBD1 as a possible D gene (5 bases). The CDR3 contains 16 residues. CDR1 and CDR2 (germline): MNHEY, SVGAGI. The V end was cut by 0 bases, the J end by 3 bases, with 14 bases between. The CDR3 DNA follows: TGTGCCAGCAGTTACTCACGCGGGGGAGCTGACTATGGCTACACCTTC. This sequence encodes CASSYSRGGADYGYTF.